This TCR beta chain originates from a study of neurological immune-mediated disorders. From 15-18 subjects, every sequencing run obtained over 160 million TCR-beta sequences. Each CDR3 protein gets one entry after TCRdb re-called the 5' RACE reads with MiXCR. Of 77,000 or so distinct CDR3 sequences in the sample, roughly 9.5% were seen once. Trimming shortened V by 6 bases and J by 2 bases, and 14 bases separated the two germline ends. The germline gives CDR1 MDHEN, CDR2 SYDVKM. This CDR3 has 14 residues. As for this clonotype: Its antigen is not known.

Study-wide findings and caveats: Because no CDR3 amino acid sequences were shared across subjects by expanded clones, private repertoires were suggested in all groups.

Material for sequencing was PBMCs. The chain joins TRBV28 to TRBJ2-7; no firm D call. This TCR was recovered from a man between 50 and 59 years old in good health. The CDR3 nucleotides read TGTGCCAGCAGATTTAGGACGGAGCCCTACGAGCAGTACTTC. This sequence encodes CASRFRTEPYEQYF.